Sequencing of this T cell receptor (beta chain) was carried out in a study of cytomegalovirus exposure and HLA in healthy donors. Researchers ran the PCR with 60 Vbeta and 13 Jbeta primers. The assay was immunoSEQ multiplex PCR, and TCRdb's table has in-frame clones only and misses some. The sample contains 130,000 to 150,000 clones, over 75% of which appear only once. Germline assignment: CDR1 LNHDA and CDR2 SQIVND (reference sequence). V shed 6 bases and J 1 base; nucleotides not matched to a gene: 20. This CDR3 contains 20 residues. This receptor was taken from a man aged 30 to 45 in good health and CMV-seronegative. This chain connects TRBV19 to TRBJ2-3, with 9 bases fitting TRBD1. Sequencing was performed on PBMCs. The CDR3 protein is CASRPYGTGTTGTRTDTQYF. The CDR3 coding sequence is TGTGCCAGTAGGCCCTATGGGACAGGGACAACTGGGACACGCACAGATACGCAGTATTTT. The whole variable domain, remainder taken from reference TRBV19 and TRBJ2-3, is DGGITQSPKYLFRKEGQNVTLSCEQNLNHDAMYWYRQDPGQGLRLIYYSQIVNDFQKGDIAEGYSVSREKKESFPLTVTSAQKNPTAFYLCASRPYGTGTTGTRTDTQYFGPGTRLTVL.